Detailed here is one T cell receptor beta chain. This record comes from a study of blood T cell repertoires in COVID-19. On the study more broadly: COVID-19 samples from acute and convalescent phases originated in the United States, Italy and Spain.

Clones were read by immunoSEQ multiplex PCR, and TCRdb kept only the in-frame ones, dropping some. The table shows around 80,000 clones, with more than 80% occurring only once. The CDR3 is 18 residues long. Germline V gene lookup returns CDR1 SGHAT and CDR2 FQNNGV. The J segment lost 1 base and the V segment lost 0 bases, leaving 7 bases of the junction unmatched. The sample comprised peripheral blood. The genes are TRBV11-2 and TRBJ2-3; 10 nucleotides align to TRBD2. The clonotype originates from a woman aged 70-85 years with acute or convalescent COVID-19. CDR3 protein: CASSLDLPLAGGTDTQYF. For the CDR3, the DNA is TGTGCCAGCAGCTTAGATCTCCCCCTAGCGGGGGGCACAGATACGCAGTATTTT.